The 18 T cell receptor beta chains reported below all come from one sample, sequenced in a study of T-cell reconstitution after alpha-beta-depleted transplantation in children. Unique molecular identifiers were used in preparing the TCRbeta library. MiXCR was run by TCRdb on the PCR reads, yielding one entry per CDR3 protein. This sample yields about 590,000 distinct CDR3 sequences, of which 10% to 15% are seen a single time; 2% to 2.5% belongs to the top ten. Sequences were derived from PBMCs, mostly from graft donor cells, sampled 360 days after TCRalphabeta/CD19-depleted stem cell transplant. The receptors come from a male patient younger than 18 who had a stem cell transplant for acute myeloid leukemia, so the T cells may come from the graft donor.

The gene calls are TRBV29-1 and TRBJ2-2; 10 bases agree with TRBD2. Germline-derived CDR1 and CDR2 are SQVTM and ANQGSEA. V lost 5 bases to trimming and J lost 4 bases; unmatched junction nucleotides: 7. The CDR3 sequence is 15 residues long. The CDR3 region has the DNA TGCAGCGTTACGTCTAGCGGGAGAGGCACCGGGGAGCTGTTTTTT. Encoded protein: CSVTSSGRGTGELFF.

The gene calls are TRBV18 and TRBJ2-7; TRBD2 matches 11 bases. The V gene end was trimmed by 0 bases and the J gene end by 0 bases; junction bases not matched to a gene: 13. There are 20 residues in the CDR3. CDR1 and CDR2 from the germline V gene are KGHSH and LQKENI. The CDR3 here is CASSPPLFLASGRSSYEQYF. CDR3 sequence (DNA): TGTGCCAGCTCACCACCATTATTTCTGGCTAGCGGGAGGAGCTCCTACGAGCAGTACTTC.

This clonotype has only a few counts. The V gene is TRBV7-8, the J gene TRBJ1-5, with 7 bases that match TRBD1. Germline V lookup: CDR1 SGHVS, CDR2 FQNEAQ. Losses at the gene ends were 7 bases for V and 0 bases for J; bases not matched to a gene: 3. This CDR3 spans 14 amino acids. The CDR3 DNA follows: TGTGCCAGCACCCAGGGGGTTAGCAATCAGCCCCAGCATTTT. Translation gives CASTQGVSNQPQHF.

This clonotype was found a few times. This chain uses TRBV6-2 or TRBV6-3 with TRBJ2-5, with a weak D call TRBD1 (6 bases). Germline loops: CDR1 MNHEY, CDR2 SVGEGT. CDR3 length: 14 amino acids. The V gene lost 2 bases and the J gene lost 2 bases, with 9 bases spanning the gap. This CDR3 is CASSYRQVQETQYF. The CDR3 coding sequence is TGTGCCAGCAGTTACCGACAGGTTCAAGAGACCCAGTACTTC.

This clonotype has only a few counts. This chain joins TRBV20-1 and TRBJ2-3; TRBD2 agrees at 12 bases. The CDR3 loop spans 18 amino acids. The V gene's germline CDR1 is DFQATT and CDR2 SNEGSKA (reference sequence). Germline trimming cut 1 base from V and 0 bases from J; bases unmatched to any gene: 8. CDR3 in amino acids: CSARGGWTSGTSTDTQYF. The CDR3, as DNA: TGCAGTGCTAGAGGGGGATGGACTAGCGGGACTAGCACAGATACGCAGTATTTT.

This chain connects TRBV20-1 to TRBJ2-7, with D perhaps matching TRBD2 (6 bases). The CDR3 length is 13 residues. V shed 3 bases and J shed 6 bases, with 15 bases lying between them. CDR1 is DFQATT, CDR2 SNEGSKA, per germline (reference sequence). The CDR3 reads CSASAKDGGEQYF. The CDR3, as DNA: TGCAGTGCTAGCGCCAAGGACGGGGGCGAGCAGTACTTC.

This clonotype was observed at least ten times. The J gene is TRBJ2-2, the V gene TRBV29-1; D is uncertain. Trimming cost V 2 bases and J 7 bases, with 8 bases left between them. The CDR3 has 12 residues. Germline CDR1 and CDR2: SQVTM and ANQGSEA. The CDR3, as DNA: TGCAGCGTTGAAAAGGTTGGCGGGGAGCTGTTTTTT. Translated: CSVEKVGGELFF.

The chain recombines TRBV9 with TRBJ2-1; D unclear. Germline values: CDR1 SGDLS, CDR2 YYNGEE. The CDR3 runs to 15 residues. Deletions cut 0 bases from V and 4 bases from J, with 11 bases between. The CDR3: CASSVELRGYNEQFF. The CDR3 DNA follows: TGTGCCAGCAGCGTAGAGCTACGCGGTTACAATGAGCAGTTCTTC.

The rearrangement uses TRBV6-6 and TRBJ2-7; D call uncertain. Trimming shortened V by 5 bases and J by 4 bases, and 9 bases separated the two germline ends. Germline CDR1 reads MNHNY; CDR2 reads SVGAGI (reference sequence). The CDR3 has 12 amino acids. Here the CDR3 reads CASSVSYYEQYF. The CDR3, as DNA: TGTGCCAGCAGTGTAAGCTATTACGAGCAGTACTTC.

This chain's CDR3 is CASSHGEAFQPQHF. The CDR3 DNA reads as TGTGCCAGCAGCCATGGAGAAGCCTTTCAGCCCCAGCATTTT. The J gene is TRBJ1-5, the V gene TRBV3-1; D call uncertain. This CDR3 comprises 14 residues. The germline V gene encodes CDR1 LGHDT and CDR2 YNNKEL (reference sequence). Trimming removed 3 bases at V and 6 bases at J, with 12 bases between.

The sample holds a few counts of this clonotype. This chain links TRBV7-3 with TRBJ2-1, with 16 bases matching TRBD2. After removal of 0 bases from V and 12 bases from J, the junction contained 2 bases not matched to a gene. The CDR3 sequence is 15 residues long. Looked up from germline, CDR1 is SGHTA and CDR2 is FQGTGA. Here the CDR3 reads CASSLTGLAGGMQFF. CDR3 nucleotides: TGTGCCAGCAGCTTAACGGGACTAGCGGGAGGGATGCAGTTCTTC.

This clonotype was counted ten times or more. For the CDR3, the DNA is TGTGCCAGCAGCCGTAGTCGTGCCGACAATGAGCAGTTCTTC. Residues: CASSRSRADNEQFF. The V call is TRBV7-2, the J call TRBJ2-1; D unresolved. CDR1 and CDR2 (germline): SGHTA, FQGNSA. The CDR3 extends over 14 amino acids. V was shortened by 5 bases and J by 5 bases, with 13 bases between the two germline ends. The whole variable domain, remainder taken from reference TRBV7-2 and TRBJ2-1, is GAGVSQSPSNKVTEKGKDVELRCDPISGHTALYWYRQSLGQGLEFLIYFQGNSAPDKSGLPSDRFSAERTGGSVSTLTIQRTQQEDSAVYLCASSRSRADNEQFFGPGTRLTVL.

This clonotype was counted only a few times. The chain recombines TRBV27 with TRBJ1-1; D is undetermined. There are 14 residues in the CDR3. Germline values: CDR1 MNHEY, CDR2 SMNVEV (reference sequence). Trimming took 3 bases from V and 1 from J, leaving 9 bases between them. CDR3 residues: CASSFHVANTEAFF. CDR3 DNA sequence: TGTGCCAGCAGTTTCCACGTGGCGAACACTGAAGCTTTCTTT.

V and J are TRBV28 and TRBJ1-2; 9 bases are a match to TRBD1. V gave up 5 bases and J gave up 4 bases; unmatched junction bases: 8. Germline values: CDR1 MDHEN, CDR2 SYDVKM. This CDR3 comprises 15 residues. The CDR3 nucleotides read TGTGCCAGCAGTGCCCCGGGACAGGGATCCTATGGCTACACCTTC. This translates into CASSAPGQGSYGYTF.

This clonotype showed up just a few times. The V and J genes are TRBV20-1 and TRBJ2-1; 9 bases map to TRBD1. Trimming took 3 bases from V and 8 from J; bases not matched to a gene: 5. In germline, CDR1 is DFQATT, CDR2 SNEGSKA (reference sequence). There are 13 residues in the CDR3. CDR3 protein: CSARDRGRYEQFF. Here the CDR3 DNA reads TGCAGTGCTAGGGACAGGGGAAGGTATGAGCAGTTCTTC.

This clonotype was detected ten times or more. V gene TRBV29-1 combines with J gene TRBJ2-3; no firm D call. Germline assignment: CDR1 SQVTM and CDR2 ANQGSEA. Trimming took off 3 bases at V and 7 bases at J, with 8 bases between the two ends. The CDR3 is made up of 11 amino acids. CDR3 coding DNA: TGCAGCGTTGATTTGACGAATACGCAGTATTTT. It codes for CSVDLTNTQYF.

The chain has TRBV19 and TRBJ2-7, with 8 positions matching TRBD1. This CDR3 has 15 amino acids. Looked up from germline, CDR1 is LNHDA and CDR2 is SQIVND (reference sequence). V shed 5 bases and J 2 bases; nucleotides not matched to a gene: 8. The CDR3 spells CASSASGTGPYEQYF. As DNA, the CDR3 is TGTGCCAGTAGTGCTTCCGGGACAGGCCCCTACGAGCAGTACTTC.

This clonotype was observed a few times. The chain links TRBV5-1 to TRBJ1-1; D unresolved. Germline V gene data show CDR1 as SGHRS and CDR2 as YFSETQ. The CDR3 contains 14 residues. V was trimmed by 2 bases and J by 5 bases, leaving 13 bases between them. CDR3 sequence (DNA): TGCGCCAGCAGCTTACGTCCGGTAGAGACTGAAGCTTTCTTT. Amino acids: CASSLRPVETEAFF.